The next 30 T cell receptor beta chains were all read from a single sample in a study of blood T cell repertoires in COVID-19. Generated by immunoSEQ multiplex PCR, the TCRdb table keeps only in-frame clones and is missing some. The sample has around 86,000 clones, 70% to 90% seen once. Sequencing used peripheral blood. Every receptor here comes from a human donor with acute or convalescent COVID-19. The donor label of this sample is uncertain.

The CDR3 loop is CASSQMGVNTEAFF. Written as DNA, the CDR3 is TGTGCCAGCAGCCAAATGGGAGTGAACACTGAAGCTTTCTTT. The V call is TRBV3-1 (or the pseudogene TRBV3-2), the J call TRBJ1-1; D remains ambiguous. The length of the CDR3 is 14 residues. The V gene lost 2 bases and the J gene lost 0 bases, with 7 bases spanning the gap. Germline CDR1 LGHDT, CDR2 YNNKEL (reference sequence).

This clone came up once. The rearrangement uses TRBV3-1 (or the pseudogene TRBV3-2) and TRBJ2-2; TRBD1 matches 8 bases. The junction had 5 bases not matched to a gene; V was cut back by 2 bases and J by 6 bases. The germline gives CDR1 LGHDT, CDR2 YNNKEL (reference sequence). The CDR3 runs to 15 residues. The CDR3 nucleotides read TGTGCCAGCAGCCAACGACAGGGGACGGCCGGGGAGCTGTTTTTT. Translating it yields CASSQRQGTAGELFF.

V gene TRBV4-3 combines with J gene TRBJ2-7; 8 bases map to TRBD1. V gave up 6 bases and J gave up 2 bases; unmatched junction bases: 9. Germline V gene lookup returns CDR1 LGHNA and CDR2 YSLEER. The CDR3 has 15 residues. CDR3 DNA: TGCGCCAGCAGTGTATCAGGGGGCGGTCCCTACGAGCAGTACTTC. Protein: CASSVSGGGPYEQYF.

The chain has TRBV29-1 and TRBJ1-2; D not certain. V gave up 4 bases and J gave up 7 bases, with 7 bases separating them. The germline V gene has CDR1 SQVTM and CDR2 ANQGSEA. The CDR3 is made up of 10 amino acids. This CDR3 reads CSVGVSGYTF. CDR3 sequence (DNA): TGCAGCGTTGGAGTGTCTGGCTACACCTTC. The full variable domain, rest sourced from reference TRBV29-1 and TRBJ1-2, is SAVISQKPSRDICQRGTSLTIQCQVDSQVTMMFWYRQQPGQSLTLIATANQGSEATYESGFVIDKFPISRPNLTFSTLTVSNMSPEDSSIYLCSVGVSGYTFGSGTRLTVV.

This clone showed up just a few times. The rearrangement links TRBV7-9 to TRBJ1-6; 8 bases agree with TRBD1. This CDR3 spans 14 amino acids. The germline gives CDR1 SEHNR, CDR2 FQNEAQ (reference sequence). Germline trimming cut 3 bases from V and 7 bases from J; bases unmatched to any gene: 2. CDR3 in amino acids: CASSFRDRNSPLHF. The CDR3, as DNA: TGTGCCAGCAGCTTTAGGGACAGGAATTCACCCCTCCACTTT.

V gene TRBV5-4 combines with J gene TRBJ2-1; D remains ambiguous. The V and J ends lost 3 bases and 0 bases respectively, with 10 bases between them. Germline V gene lookup returns CDR1 SGHNT and CDR2 YYREEE (reference sequence). The CDR3 is 15 amino acids. In DNA form, the CDR3 reads TGTGCCAGCAGCTCCCCGGAGAGCTCCTACAATGAGCAGTTCTTC. The encoded protein is CASSSPESSYNEQFF.

This clone was observed a single time. The rearrangement links TRBV7-9 to TRBJ1-1, with a tentative D call TRBD1 (5 bases). V lost 5 bases and J 11 bases, leaving 12 bases between the germline ends. The CDR3 sequence is 11 residues long. Germline V gives CDR1 SEHNR, CDR2 FQNEAQ (reference sequence). The CDR3 DNA sequence: TGTGCCAGCAGCCCGTTAGGGGTTGCTTTCTTT. Protein product: CASSPLGVAFF. Looking up the rest from reference TRBV7-9 and TRBJ1-1 gives the full variable domain: DTGVSQNPRHKITKRGQNVTFRCDPISEHNRLYWYRQTLGQGPEFLTYFQNEAQLEKSRLLSDRFSAERPKGSFSTLEIQRTEQGDSAMYLCASSPLGVAFFGQGTRLTVV.

This rearrangement joins TRBV5-1 to TRBJ1-2; perhaps TRBD1 as D (5 bases). Trimming took off 7 bases at V and 1 base at J, with 8 bases between the two ends. Per the germline V gene, CDR1 is SGHRS and CDR2 is YFSETQ. This CDR3 region has 12 residues. CDR3 protein: CASYDSNYGYTF. Here the CDR3 DNA reads TGCGCCAGCTACGACAGTAACTATGGCTACACCTTC.

This clone has just a few counts. The chain uses TRBV5-1 and TRBJ2-1; D might be TRBD1 (5 bases). Germline CDR1 SGHRS, CDR2 YFSETQ. The CDR3 runs to 14 residues. Trimming took 0 bases from V and 6 from J, leaving 10 bases between them. CDR3 DNA sequence: TGCGCCAGCAGCTTGGAAGGACACTTCAATGAGCAGTTCTTC. It yields the protein CASSLEGHFNEQFF.

The chain couples TRBV9 to TRBJ2-5, with 7 bases fitting TRBD2. V lost 4 bases and J lost 4; bases outside the gene matches: 7. The germline gives CDR1 SGDLS, CDR2 YYNGEE. The CDR3 extends over 14 amino acids. CDR3 nucleotides: TGTGCCAGCAGCCTCCGCCCGGGAGGAGAGACCCAGTACTTC. Amino acids: CASSLRPGGETQYF.

This chain uses TRBV6-2 or TRBV6-3 with TRBJ2-1; D might be TRBD2 (6 bases). Germline-derived CDR1 and CDR2 are MNHEY and SVGEGT. Trimming took 5 bases from V and 10 from J, leaving 9 bases between them. CDR3 size: 11 residues. The CDR3 nucleotides are TGTGCCAGCAGTCTAGCGAGGGAGCAGTTCTTC. Amino acid sequence: CASSLAREQFF.

The V call is TRBV4-1, the J call TRBJ1-2; D uncertain. CDR3 length equals 13 residues. The V end was cut by 3 bases, the J end by 0 bases, with 5 bases between. The germline CDR1 and CDR2 sequences are MGHRA and YSYEKL. The CDR3 DNA reads TGCGCCAGCAGCCAGACATCTAACTATGGCTACACCTTC. Protein: CASSQTSNYGYTF.

The gene calls are TRBV7-2 and TRBJ1-2; unclear D gene. From germline, CDR1 is SGHTA and CDR2 FQGNSA. This CDR3 has 17 amino acids. Trimming shortened V by 1 base and J by 3 bases, and 18 bases separated the two germline ends. CDR3 in amino acids: CASSLGGFARLDYGYTF. The DNA for the CDR3 is TGTGCCAGCAGCTTAGGAGGATTTGCGCGTTTGGACTATGGCTACACCTTC. The complete variable domain, with remaining parts taken from reference TRBV7-2 and TRBJ1-2, reads GAGVSQSPSNKVTEKGKDVELRCDPISGHTALYWYRQSLGQGLEFLIYFQGNSAPDKSGLPSDRFSAERTGGSVSTLTIQRTQQEDSAVYLCASSLGGFARLDYGYTFGSGTRLTVV.

This clone was detected once. This chain connects TRBV19 to TRBJ1-2, with 9 positions matching TRBD1. The germline V gene encodes CDR1 LNHDA and CDR2 SQIVND (reference sequence). V trimming: 3 bases; J trimming: 5 bases; junction bases outside the gene matches: 4. This CDR3 has 14 amino acids. The CDR3 coding sequence is TGTGCCAGTAGTATTGGGGACAGGGATTATGGCTACACCTTC. Translating it yields CASSIGDRDYGYTF.

The chain is built from TRBV5-1 and TRBJ1-1, with a weak D call TRBD1 (6 bases). Germline assignment: CDR1 SGHRS and CDR2 YFSETQ. Trimming pared 6 bases from V and 4 bases from J, leaving 16 bases between. The length of the CDR3 is 14 residues. The DNA of the CDR3 is TGCGCCAGCACTCGGGACACACCGACCACTGAAGCTTTCTTT. This encodes CASTRDTPTTEAFF.

This clone occurred once. The chain carries TRBV5-6 and TRBJ2-5; the D is unclear. CDR1 is SGHDT, CDR2 YYEEEE, per germline. CDR3 length: 11 amino acids. Trimming removed 2 bases from V and 5 bases from J, with 4 bases in between. CDR3 DNA sequence: TGTGCCAGCAGCTTCCTGGAGACCCAGTACTTC. It encodes CASSFLETQYF.

Comments on this clone: The same CDR3 can be traced to other DNA sequences in this sample. This rearrangement joins TRBV5-1 to TRBJ2-5; TRBD2 aligns across 16 bases. There are 16 residues in the CDR3. Germline V gene data show CDR1 as SGHRS and CDR2 as YFSETQ. V lost 4 bases to trimming and J lost 2 bases; unmatched junction nucleotides: 2. CDR3 amino acids: CASSLGLAGGQETQYF. In nucleotides, the CDR3 is TGCGCCAGCAGCCTGGGACTAGCGGGGGGGCAAGAGACCCAGTACTTC.

The chain links TRBV7-2 to TRBJ1-3, with no clear D. Germline CDR1 is SGHTA and CDR2 is FQGNSA. The CDR3 spans 14 residues. The germline V and J ends were trimmed by 1 base and 1 base, with 5 bases remaining between them. The CDR3 region is CASSLGTSGNTIYF. CDR3 nucleotide sequence: TGTGCCAGCAGCTTAGGAACTTCTGGAAACACCATATATTTT.

The V call is TRBV4-1, the J call TRBJ1-5, with D tentatively TRBD1 (5 bases). The CDR3 is 16 amino acids. V shed 0 bases and J shed 7 bases, with 16 bases lying between them. The V gene's germline CDR1 is MGHRA and CDR2 YSYEKL. The CDR3 region is CASSQEGGGLSQPQHF. CDR3 DNA sequence: TGCGCCAGCAGCCAAGAGGGGGGAGGGCTCAGCCAGCCCCAGCATTTT.

This chain joins TRBV28 and TRBJ1-4; 9 bases align to TRBD1. This CDR3 region has 16 residues. V gave up 4 bases and J gave up 4 bases; unmatched junction bases: 7. Germline V CDR1 and CDR2: MDHEN, SYDVKM. The CDR3 here is CASSSPGQGHNEKLFF. In nucleotides, the CDR3 is TGTGCCAGCAGTTCTCCTGGACAGGGGCATAATGAAAAACTGTTTTTT.

The chain recombines TRBV3-1 (or the pseudogene TRBV3-2) with TRBJ2-7; 10 bases match TRBD2. J gave up 5 bases and V 4 bases, and 11 bases lay outside the gene matches. The CDR3 totals 16 residues. In germline, CDR1 is LGHDT, CDR2 YNNKEL (reference sequence). CDR3 protein: CASSPALAGVNHEQYF. CDR3 in DNA: TGTGCCAGCAGCCCGGCTCTAGCGGGGGTTAACCACGAGCAGTACTTC.

The chain has TRBV6-5 and TRBJ1-5; TRBD1 is a possible D gene (5 bases). The CDR3 sequence is 14 residues long. The V end lost 5 bases, the J end lost 7 bases, and 15 bases lay between the germline ends. Germline loops: CDR1 MNHEY, CDR2 SVGAGI. The CDR3 nucleotides are TGTGCCAGCAGTCTATCAGGGCTGTCCCAGCCCCAGCATTTT. Amino acid sequence: CASSLSGLSQPQHF.

The chain joins TRBV28 to TRBJ1-2, with TRBD1 as a possible D gene (6 bases). Trimming pared 3 bases from V and 7 bases from J, leaving 12 bases between. The CDR3 loop spans 13 amino acids. Germline CDR1 and CDR2: MDHEN and SYDVKM. The CDR3 loop reads CASSFQGRFGYTF. The CDR3 nucleotides are TGTGCCAGCAGTTTTCAGGGGCGGTTTGGCTACACCTTC.

V and J are TRBV7-6 and TRBJ2-2; the D is unclear. V lost 7 bases and J lost 1, with 13 bases in between. The CDR3 covers 15 residues. Germline V gene sequence: CDR1 SGHVS, CDR2 FNYEAQ. CDR3 bases: TGTGCCAGCAACCTAGGCATCCAGAACACCGGGGAGCTGTTTTTT. As protein: CASNLGIQNTGELFF.

The chain combines TRBV28 with TRBJ1-5; D not resolved. CDR1 and CDR2 (germline): MDHEN, SYDVKM. The CDR3 consists of 14 residues. The ends were cut back, 2 bases at V and 2 bases at J, with 7 bases in the middle. The CDR3 sequence is CASSLASRNQPQHF. Written as DNA, the CDR3 is TGTGCCAGCAGTTTAGCAAGCCGCAATCAGCCCCAGCATTTT. Drawing the rest from reference TRBV28 and TRBJ1-5, the complete variable domain is DVKVTQSSRYLVKRTGEKVFLECVQDMDHENMFWYRQDPGLGLRLIYFSYDVKMKEKGDIPEGYSVSREKKERFSLILESASTNQTSMYLCASSLASRNQPQHFGDGTRLSIL.

V is TRBV6-5 and J is TRBJ2-1, with 12 positions matching TRBD1. Germline loops: CDR1 MNHEY, CDR2 SVGAGI. J gave up 8 bases and V 5 bases, and 7 bases lay outside the gene matches. The CDR3 totals 15 residues. CDR3 coding DNA: TGTGCCAGCAGTCACCCGGGACAGGGGGCCGATGAGCAGTTCTTC. Translating it yields CASSHPGQGADEQFF.

The count of this clone is one. This sequence joins TRBV19 and TRBJ2-5, with 9 bases matching TRBD2. The CDR3 extends over 17 amino acids. Germline V gene data show CDR1 as LNHDA and CDR2 as SQIVND (reference sequence). V shed 5 bases, J shed 2 bases, and the junction held 12 bases outside the gene matches. Here the CDR3 reads CASSPGTSQFLQETQYF. The CDR3 coding sequence is TGTGCCAGTAGTCCGGGGACTAGCCAGTTTCTTCAAGAGACCCAGTACTTC.

V usage is TRBV29-1 and J usage is TRBJ1-1; weak D call: TRBD1 (5 bases). The V end lost 6 bases, the J end lost 7 bases, and 18 bases lay between the germline ends. The CDR3 spans 13 residues. Germline values: CDR1 SQVTM, CDR2 ANQGSEA. CDR3 amino acids: CSVGGVGGGEAFF. CDR3 nucleotides: TGCAGCGTGGGAGGAGTCGGGGGGGGTGAAGCTTTCTTT.

The chain has TRBV30 and TRBJ2-7; D call uncertain. Germline CDR1 reads GTSNPN; CDR2 reads SVGIG (reference sequence). Trimming pared 6 bases from V and 7 bases from J, leaving 13 bases between. This CDR3 spans 11 amino acids. The CDR3 DNA sequence: TGTGCCTGCGAGTCAGGCAGAGAGCAGTACTTC. It translates to CACESGREQYF.

This clone has only one observation. The chain carries TRBV5-6 and TRBJ1-1; 9 nucleotides match TRBD1. Germline assignment: CDR1 SGHDT and CDR2 YYEEEE. Trimming at V came to 5 bases and at J to 1 base, leaving 3 bases not matched to a gene. The CDR3 runs to 14 residues. This chain's CDR3 is CASRVTGGNTEAFF. The CDR3 bases are TGTGCCAGCAGGGTGACAGGGGGGAACACTGAAGCTTTCTTT.